This T cell receptor beta chain was identified in a study of T cell changes during pregnancy in multiple sclerosis. Looked up from germline, CDR1 is MNHNS and CDR2 is SASEGT. J was trimmed by 6 bases and V by 7 bases; bases with no gene match: 10. The CDR3 length is 15 residues. TCRdb keeps only in-frame clones here, not all; method: immunoSEQ multiplex PCR. The repertoire holds tens of thousands of clones, roughly nine tenths seen once, with about 4.4% in the top ten. The TCR sequence derives from a female donor with multiple sclerosis, enrolled in a pregnancy study. This sample comprised CD8+ T cells from peripheral blood mononuclear cells, obtained after pregnancy. The chain carries TRBV6-1 and TRBJ2-3, with 10 bases aligning to TRBD2. This CDR3 reads CASTESGGAWDTQYF. In nucleotides, the CDR3 is TGTGCCAGCACGGAAAGCGGGGGGGCCTGGGATACGCAGTATTTT.